These 20 T cell receptor beta chains were all obtained from the same sample, sequenced in a study of yellow fever vaccine responses in identical twins. TCRdb itself ran the RT-PCR reads through MiXCR, one entry per CDR3 protein. The sample lists under 25,000 distinct CDR3 sequences, roughly 70% seen once, with more than 2% in the top ten. This sample comprised T cells from blood (PBMCs), unsorted or a sorted subset (not recorded which), obtained before or after yellow fever vaccination (not recorded which). All receptors come from a woman in her late teens or twenties who received the yellow fever vaccine.

The J gene is TRBJ1-5, the V gene TRBV2; 7 nucleotides align to TRBD1. This CDR3 has 15 residues. Trimming removed 4 bases from V and 6 bases from J; junction bases left unmatched: 9. Germline V lookup: CDR1 SNHLY, CDR2 FYNNEI. CDR3 amino acids: CASSADRVSRQPQHF. The CDR3 DNA reads TGTGCCAGCAGTGCTGACAGGGTGAGCCGTCAGCCCCAGCATTTT.

This chain joins TRBV11-1 and TRBJ1-2; D uncertain. CDR1 is SGHAT and CDR2 is FQDESV in the germline V gene (reference sequence). The CDR3 loop spans 13 amino acids. The ends were cut back, 4 bases at V and 3 bases at J, with 9 bases in the middle. In DNA form, the CDR3 reads TGTGCCAGCAGCTCTAGAGCGTACTATGGCTACACCTTC. Translating gives CASSSRAYYGYTF. Together with reference TRBV11-1 and TRBJ1-2, the CDR3 gives the full variable domain: EAEVAQSPRYKITEKSQAVAFWCDPISGHATLYWYRQILGQGPELLVQFQDESVVDDSQLPKDRFSAERLKGVDSTLKIQPAELGDSAMYLCASSSRAYYGYTFGSGTRLTVV.

V gene TRBV5-1 combines with J gene TRBJ2-1; 11 bases agree with TRBD2. The CDR3 is 21 amino acids. The V segment lost 4 bases and the J segment 1 base; nucleotides outside the gene matches: 19. Per the germline V gene, CDR1 is SGHRS and CDR2 is YFSETQ. The CDR3 loop is CASSIFTGTSGLALSYNEQFF. In DNA, the CDR3 is TGCGCCAGCAGCATCTTTACTGGGACTAGCGGCCTCGCTCTATCCTACAATGAGCAGTTCTTC.

The chain combines TRBV12-5 with TRBJ2-2; TRBD1 agrees at 8 bases. J was trimmed by 1 base and V by 5 bases; bases with no gene match: 3. Germline V gene sequence: CDR1 LGHNT, CDR2 FRNRAP. This CDR3 comprises 15 residues. The CDR3 sequence: CASGLGQGNTGELFF. The DNA for the CDR3 is TGTGCTAGTGGTCTCGGACAGGGGAACACCGGGGAGCTGTTTTTT.

The CDR3: CASSSWTSGYTGELFF. CDR3 in DNA: TGTGCCAGCAGCTCCTGGACTAGCGGATACACCGGGGAGCTGTTTTTT. The rearrangement links TRBV7-9 to TRBJ2-2; TRBD2 agrees at 10 bases. The CDR3 is made up of 16 amino acids. With 4 bases clipped from V and 3 bases from J, the junction kept 5 bases outside the gene matches. The V gene's germline CDR1 is SEHNR and CDR2 FQNEAQ (reference sequence).

The gene calls are TRBV11-3 and TRBJ2-1; D is unresolved. The length of the CDR3 is 14 residues. V shed 3 bases and J shed 4 bases, with 10 bases lying between them. Germline V CDR1 and CDR2: SGHNT, YENEEA. The CDR3 sequence is CASSLDPPYNEQFF. The CDR3 DNA reads as TGTGCCAGCAGCTTGGACCCCCCTTACAATGAGCAGTTCTTC.

A few counts support this clonotype. The chain recombines TRBV18 with TRBJ1-1; D unclear. The germline V gene has CDR1 KGHSH and CDR2 LQKENI. This CDR3 has 15 residues. Trimming removed 0 bases from V and 2 bases from J, with 10 bases in between. CDR3 in DNA: TGTGCCAGCTCACCACCGGGGATCAGTAACACTGAAGCTTTCTTT. Its protein is CASSPPGISNTEAFF.

V is TRBV12-3 or TRBV12-4 and J is TRBJ2-6; tentative D call: TRBD1 (6 bases). The V end lost 6 bases, the J end lost 4 bases, and 10 bases lay between the germline ends. This CDR3 has 14 amino acids. The CDR3 sequence is CASRWGPGANVLTF. DNA for the CDR3: TGTGCCAGCAGATGGGGGCCGGGGGCCAACGTCCTGACTTTC.

This clonotype appeared a few times. V and J are TRBV18 and TRBJ2-1, with 7 positions matching TRBD2. The CDR3 extends over 16 amino acids. The germline V gene encodes CDR1 KGHSH and CDR2 LQKENI. The J segment lost 3 bases and the V segment lost 3 bases, leaving 8 bases of the junction unmatched. The CDR3 coding sequence is TGTGCCAGCTCACCCGTCCCGGGACTATACTACAATGAGCAGTTCTTC. It yields the protein CASSPVPGLYYNEQFF.

The V and J genes are TRBV24-1 and TRBJ2-3; D possibly uses TRBD1 or TRBD2 (6 bases each). The CDR3 contains 16 residues. Germline CDR1 and CDR2: KGHDR and SFDVKD. With 4 bases removed from V and 0 bases from J, the gap between germline ends came to 13 bases. This chain's CDR3 is CATSDLSGASTDTQYF. The CDR3 region has the DNA TGTGCCACCAGTGACCTCTCGGGGGCCAGCACAGATACGCAGTATTTT.

The chain carries TRBV2 and TRBJ1-4; D is possibly TRBD1 (5 bases). In germline, CDR1 is SNHLY, CDR2 FYNNEI. Between the trimmed V and J ends, which lost 4 bases and 0 bases, there was a span of 15 bases. The CDR3 loop spans 17 amino acids. The CDR3 reads CASSAPPGSATNEKLFF. The CDR3 DNA reads TGTGCCAGCAGTGCGCCGCCAGGGTCTGCAACTAATGAAAAACTGTTTTTT.

The genes are TRBV29-1 and TRBJ2-1; no clear D gene. The CDR3 loop spans 13 amino acids. Deletions cut 3 bases from V and 4 bases from J, with 10 bases between. The germline CDR1 and CDR2 sequences are SQVTM and ANQGSEA. CDR3 DNA: TGCAGCGTTGACCCGACCGGGTACAATGAGCAGTTCTTC. Amino acids: CSVDPTGYNEQFF.

The chain couples TRBV12-3 or TRBV12-4 to TRBJ2-1, with D possibly being TRBD1 (6 bases). CDR3 length: 13 amino acids. Trimming pared 10 bases from V and 0 bases from J, leaving 10 bases between. CDR3 protein: CATQDSSYNEQFF. The DNA of the CDR3 is TGTGCCACCCAGGACAGCTCCTACAATGAGCAGTTCTTC.

This chain connects TRBV6-2 or TRBV6-3 to TRBJ2-5; D tentatively reads TRBD1 or TRBD2 (5 bases each). The V end was cut by 0 bases, the J end by 9 bases, with 5 bases between. The CDR3 has 11 residues. Germline V gene data show CDR1 as MNHEY and CDR2 as SVGEGT. The DNA for the CDR3 is TGTGCCAGCAGTTACTCGGGGGCCCAGTACTTC. Its translation is CASSYSGAQYF.

The V call is TRBV29-1, the J call TRBJ2-7, with no clear D. This CDR3 is 14 amino acids long. V was pared by 5 bases and J by 6 bases, with 20 bases between. Germline CDR1 SQVTM, CDR2 ANQGSEA. As DNA, the CDR3 is TGCAGCGTTAATCTTGGACGTACAACTTCCGAGCAGTACTTC. It specifies CSVNLGRTTSEQYF.

The CDR3 loop reads CASSPRGDVEQFF. The CDR3 region has the DNA TGTGCCAGCAGCCCTCGTGGGGATGTTGAGCAGTTCTTC. This chain connects TRBV11-3 to TRBJ2-1; D not certain. The germline V gene encodes CDR1 SGHNT and CDR2 YENEEA. V was trimmed by 5 bases and J by 9 bases, leaving 14 bases between them. There are 13 residues in the CDR3.

The rearrangement links TRBV4-1 to TRBJ1-1, with D hard to call. In germline, CDR1 is MGHRA, CDR2 YSYEKL. With 4 bases removed from V and 3 bases from J, the gap between germline ends came to 6 bases. The CDR3 totals 12 residues. CDR3 loop: CASSPRDTEAFF. As DNA, the CDR3 is TGCGCCAGCAGCCCCCGGGACACTGAAGCTTTCTTT.

This sequence joins TRBV29-1 and TRBJ2-7, with D perhaps matching TRBD2 (6 bases). The CDR3 runs to 14 residues. Germline V lookup: CDR1 SQVTM, CDR2 ANQGSEA. Trimming cost V 3 bases and J 4 bases, with 16 bases left between them. The CDR3 DNA reads as TGCAGCGTTGAGGGGGACTCTGGCGATTACGAGCAGTACTTC. This encodes CSVEGDSGDYEQYF.

This chain links TRBV28 with TRBJ1-2; D call uncertain. The length of the CDR3 is 11 residues. Per germline, CDR1 MDHEN and CDR2 SYDVKM. V lost 6 bases and J 0 bases, leaving 2 bases between the germline ends. The CDR3 reads CASSPNYGYTF. The CDR3 DNA sequence: TGTGCCAGCAGCCCTAACTATGGCTACACCTTC.

The genes are TRBV7-3 and TRBJ2-6, with TRBD1 matching 9 bases. Unmatched junction bases numbered 8, after V lost 5 bases and J lost 0 bases. CDR3 length equals 18 residues. Germline loops: CDR1 SGHTA, CDR2 FQGTGA. CDR3 protein: CASSPLDRGLSGANVLTF. For the CDR3, the DNA is TGTGCCAGCAGCCCCTTGGACAGGGGCCTCTCTGGGGCCAACGTCCTGACTTTC.